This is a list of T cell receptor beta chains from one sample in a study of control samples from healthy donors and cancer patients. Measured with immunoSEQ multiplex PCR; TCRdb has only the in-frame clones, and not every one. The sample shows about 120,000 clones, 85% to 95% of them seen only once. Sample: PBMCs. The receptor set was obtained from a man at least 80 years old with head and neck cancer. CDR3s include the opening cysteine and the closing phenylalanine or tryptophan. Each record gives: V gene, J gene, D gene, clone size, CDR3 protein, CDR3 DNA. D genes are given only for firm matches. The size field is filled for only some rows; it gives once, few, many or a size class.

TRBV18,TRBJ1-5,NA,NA,CASSPQLNQPQHF,TGTGCCAGCTCACCCCAGTTGAATCAGCCCCAGCATTTT
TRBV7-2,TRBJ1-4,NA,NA,CASRQSLHRNEKLFF,TGTGCCAGCAGACAGAGTCTTCATCGAAATGAAAAACTGTTTTTT
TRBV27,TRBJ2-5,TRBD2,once,CASSPLAGGLQETQYF,TGTGCCAGCAGTCCTTTAGCGGGGGGCCTCCAAGAGACCCAGTACTTC
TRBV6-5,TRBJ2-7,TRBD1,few,CASRARTGMRNEQYF,TGTGCCAGCAGGGCCCGGACAGGGATGAGGAACGAGCAGTACTTC
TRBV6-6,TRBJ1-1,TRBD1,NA,CASNPTQGAVGEAFF,TGTGCCAGCAACCCTACGCAGGGGGCGGTTGGTGAAGCTTTCTTT
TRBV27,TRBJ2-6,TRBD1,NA,CATSRRTGALSGANVLTF,TGTGCCACCTCACGCAGGACAGGTGCCCTCTCTGGGGCCAACGTCCTGACTTTC
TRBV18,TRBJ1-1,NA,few,CASSPSPRGNTEAFF,TGTGCCAGCTCACCCTCACCGAGAGGGAACACTGAAGCTTTCTTT
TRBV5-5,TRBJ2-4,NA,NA,CASSSEGIQYF,TGTGCCAGCAGCTCGGAGGGAATTCAGTACTTC
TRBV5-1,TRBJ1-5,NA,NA,CASSLAPDQPQHF,TGCGCCAGCAGCTTGGCTCCTGATCAGCCCCAGCATTTT
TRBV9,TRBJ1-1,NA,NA,CASSPRIRETEAFF,TGTGCCAGCAGCCCGCGGATCAGGGAGACTGAAGCTTTCTTT
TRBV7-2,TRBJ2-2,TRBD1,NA,CASSFGTGTGELFF,TGTGCCAGCAGCTTTGGGACAGGGACCGGGGAGCTGTTTTTT
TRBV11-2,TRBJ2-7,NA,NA,CASSFPGGGPYEQYF,TGTGCCAGCAGCTTCCCGGGCGGCGGACCCTACGAGCAGTACTTC
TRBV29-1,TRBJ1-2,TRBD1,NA,CSVRDRGQGGYTF,TGCAGCGTCCGGGACAGGGGGCAAGGTGGCTACACCTTC
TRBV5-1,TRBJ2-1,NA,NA,CASTLQFGSYNEQFF,TGCGCCAGCACCCTTCAATTCGGGTCCTACAATGAGCAGTTCTTC
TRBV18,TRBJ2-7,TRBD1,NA,CASSRGQGIYEQYF,TGTGCCAGCTCACGAGGACAGGGGATCTACGAGCAGTACTTC